This entry features one T cell receptor beta chain sequence. Its antigen remains unknown. Trimming cost V 3 bases and J 0 bases, with 18 bases left between them. Germline V gives CDR1 DFQATT, CDR2 SNEGSKA (reference sequence). This CDR3 spans 17 amino acids. This sample was included in a study of blood T cells in healthy people across ages. Study-level results: For the donors, CMV status was unknown and possibly confounded expanded clonotype changes.

The authors ran a second PCR of roughly 6 to 12 cycles using a sample-barcoded 5' primer and a J-beta primer mix. Each cDNA molecule was tagged by a template-switch adaptor with 12 random nucleotides. Sequencing yielded, for each sample, at least 2.5 million paired-end reads carrying CDR3. TCRdb re-called the 5' RACE reads with MiXCR, one entry per CDR3 protein. The sample has about 2 million distinct CDR3 sequences, roughly 49% seen once; the top ten hold over 2%. This clonotype was obtained from a woman aged 40 to 50 in good health. The source material was blood. This sequence joins TRBV20-1 and TRBJ1-5, with D unresolved. CDR3 sequence (DNA): TGCAGTGCTAGTCCCTCTGGTACGGTTATTAGCAATCAGCCCCAGCATTTT. It specifies CSASPSGTVISNQPQHF.